This T cell receptor (beta chain) was captured by sequencing in a study of cytomegalovirus exposure and HLA in healthy donors. The study, taken as a whole, reports: Some TCR beta chains (roughly 160 of them) were listed as cytomegalovirus-associated.

In regard to this clone: Its target is not known.

The repertoire was sequenced with immunoSEQ multiplex PCR; TCRdb's copy has only in-frame clones and lacks some. Of roughly 120,000 clones in the sample, 70% to 90% were seen once. From germline, CDR1 is SNHLY and CDR2 FYNNEI. V gave up 6 bases and J gave up 2 bases, with 14 bases separating them. This CDR3 has 14 amino acids. The donors were part of the roughly 130-subject validation cohort, which stood apart from the approximately 670-subject first cohort. Specimen: PBMCs. The chain carries TRBV2 and TRBJ2-7; D may be TRBD2 (6 bases). The TCR was taken from a woman aged 30 to 39 in good health and CMV-seropositive. The CDR3 DNA follows: TGTGCCAGCAGGGGGACTCGAGGCGCCTACGAGCAGTACTTC. Its protein product is CASRGTRGAYEQYF. Based on the CDR3 plus reference TRBV2 and TRBJ2-7, the full variable domain is EPEVTQTPSHQVTQMGQEVILRCVPISNHLYFYWYRQILGQKVEFLVSFYNNEISEKSEIFDDQFSVERPDGSNFTLKIRSTKLEDSAMYFCASRGTRGAYEQYFGPGTRLTVT.